This TCR beta chain was documented in a study of human T cells and chemical hapten exposure. Study-wide background: Skin of the upper inner arm, about 2 cm by about 2 cm, received 2% DPC for sensitization.

Turning to this clonotype: Antigen unknown.

MiXCR, run by TCRdb on the RACE reads, gives a single entry per CDR3 protein. The data contain roughly 380,000 distinct CDR3 sequences, roughly 5.3% of them singletons. This sample's time point: pre-sensitization, week 0. Indicated treatment: therapeutic diphenylcyclopropenone sensitization with weekly scalp DPC. Donors, patients with alopecia ranging from 18 to 70 years old and judged suitable for DPC, provided samples. Germline V gene lookup returns CDR1 MDHEN and CDR2 SYDVKM. The CDR3 runs 12 residues. Study conclusions and caveats: Compared to controls, expanded TCRs made significantly more large clusters of similar CDR3s.

The TCR was taken from a woman aged 45-65 years with alopecia areata. Some clones in this sample may be carry-over from other donors' samples. The sample consisted of whole blood, taken in connection with sensitization to the hapten diphenylcyclopropenone (DPC). The chain links TRBV28 to TRBJ1-2; 7 bases fit TRBD1. The CDR3 region is CVLRGRGYGYTF. The DNA of the CDR3 is TGTGTCCTTAGGGGGCGCGGGTATGGCTACACCTTC.